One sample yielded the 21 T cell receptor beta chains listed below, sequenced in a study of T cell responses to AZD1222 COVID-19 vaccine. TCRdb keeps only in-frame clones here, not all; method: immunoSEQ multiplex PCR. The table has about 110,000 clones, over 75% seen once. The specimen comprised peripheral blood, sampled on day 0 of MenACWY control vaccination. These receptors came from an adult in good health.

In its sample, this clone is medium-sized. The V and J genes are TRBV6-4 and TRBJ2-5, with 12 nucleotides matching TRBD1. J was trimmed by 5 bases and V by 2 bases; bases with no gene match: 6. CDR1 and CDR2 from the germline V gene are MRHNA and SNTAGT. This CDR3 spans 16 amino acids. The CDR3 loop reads CASSDRPGQGAETQYF. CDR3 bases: TGTGCCAGCAGTGACCGACCGGGACAGGGGGCGGAGACCCAGTACTTC.

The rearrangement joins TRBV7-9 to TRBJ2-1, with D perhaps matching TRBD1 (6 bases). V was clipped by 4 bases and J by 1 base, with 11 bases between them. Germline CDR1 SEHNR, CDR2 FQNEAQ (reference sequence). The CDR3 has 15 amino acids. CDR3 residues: CASSSMDSSYNEQFF. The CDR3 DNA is TGTGCCAGCAGCTCCATGGACAGTTCCTACAATGAGCAGTTCTTC. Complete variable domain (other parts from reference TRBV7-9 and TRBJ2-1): DTGVSQNPRHKITKRGQNVTFRCDPISEHNRLYWYRQTLGQGPEFLTYFQNEAQLEKSRLLSDRFSAERPKGSFSTLEIQRTEQGDSAMYLCASSSMDSSYNEQFFGPGTRLTVL.

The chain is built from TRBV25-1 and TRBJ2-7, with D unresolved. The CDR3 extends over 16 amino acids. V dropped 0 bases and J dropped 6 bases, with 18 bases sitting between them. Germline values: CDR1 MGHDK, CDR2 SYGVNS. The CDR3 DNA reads TGTGCCAGCAGTGAATACGGATCCTTAGTGGGTGGCGAGCAGTACTTC. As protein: CASSEYGSLVGGEQYF.

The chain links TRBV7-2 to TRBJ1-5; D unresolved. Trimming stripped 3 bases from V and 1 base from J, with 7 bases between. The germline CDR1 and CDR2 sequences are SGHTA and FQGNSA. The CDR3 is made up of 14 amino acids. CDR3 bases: TGTGCCAGCAGCTTCCAGGCGAGCAATCAGCCCCAGCATTTT. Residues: CASSFQASNQPQHF.

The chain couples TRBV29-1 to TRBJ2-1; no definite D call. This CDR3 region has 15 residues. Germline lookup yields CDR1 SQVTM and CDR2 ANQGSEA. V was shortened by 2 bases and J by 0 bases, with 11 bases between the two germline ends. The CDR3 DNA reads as TGCAGCGTTGAAACGGTAGATTACTCCTACAATGAGCAGTTCTTC. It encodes CSVETVDYSYNEQFF.

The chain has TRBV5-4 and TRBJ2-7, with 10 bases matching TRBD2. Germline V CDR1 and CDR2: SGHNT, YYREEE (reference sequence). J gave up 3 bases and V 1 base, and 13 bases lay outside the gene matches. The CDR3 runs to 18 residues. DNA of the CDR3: TGTGCCAGCAGCTTGAGGGCCTCGAGCGGGAGGGCCTACTACGAGCAGTACTTC. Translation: CASSLRASSGRAYYEQYF.

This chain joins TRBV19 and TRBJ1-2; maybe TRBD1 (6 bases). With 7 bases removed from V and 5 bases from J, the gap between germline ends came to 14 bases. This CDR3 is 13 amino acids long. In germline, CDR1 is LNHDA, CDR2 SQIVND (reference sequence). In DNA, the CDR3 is TGTGCCAGTAATTTGGGGGCGTTTTATGGCTACACCTTC. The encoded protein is CASNLGAFYGYTF.

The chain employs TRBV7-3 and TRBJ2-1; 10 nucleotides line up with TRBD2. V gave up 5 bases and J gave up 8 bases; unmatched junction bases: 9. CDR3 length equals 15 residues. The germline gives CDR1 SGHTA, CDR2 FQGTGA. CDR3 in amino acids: CASSPGTSVFDEQFF. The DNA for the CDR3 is TGTGCCAGCAGCCCCGGGACTAGCGTATTCGATGAGCAGTTCTTC.

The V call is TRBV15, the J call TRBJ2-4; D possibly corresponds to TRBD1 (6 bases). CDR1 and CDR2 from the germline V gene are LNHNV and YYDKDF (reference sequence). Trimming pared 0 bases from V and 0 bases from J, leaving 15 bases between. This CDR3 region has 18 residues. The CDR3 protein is CATSRDLAGALAKNIQYF. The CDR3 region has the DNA TGTGCCACCAGCAGAGATTTAGCAGGGGCCCTAGCCAAAAACATTCAGTACTTC.

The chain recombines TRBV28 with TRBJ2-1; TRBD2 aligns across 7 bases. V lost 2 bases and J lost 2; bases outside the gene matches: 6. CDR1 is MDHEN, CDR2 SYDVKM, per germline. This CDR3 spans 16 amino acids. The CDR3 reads CASSLPRGETYNEQFF. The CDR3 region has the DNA TGTGCCAGCAGTTTACCTCGGGGGGAGACCTACAATGAGCAGTTCTTC.

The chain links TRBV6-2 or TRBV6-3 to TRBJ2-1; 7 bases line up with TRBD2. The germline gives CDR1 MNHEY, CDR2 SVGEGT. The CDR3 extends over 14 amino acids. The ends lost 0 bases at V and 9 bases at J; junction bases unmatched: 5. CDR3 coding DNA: TGTGCCAGCAGTTACTCCCTGACTAGCACTGAGCAGTTCTTC. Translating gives CASSYSLTSTEQFF.

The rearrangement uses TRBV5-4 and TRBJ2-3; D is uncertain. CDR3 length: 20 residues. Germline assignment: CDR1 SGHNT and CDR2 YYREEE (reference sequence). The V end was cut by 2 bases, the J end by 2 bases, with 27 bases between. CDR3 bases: TGTGCCAGCAGCTTCTCTATAATCGGCCGGGCGCGCCGTGACACAGATACGCAGTATTTT. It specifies CASSFSIIGRARRDTDTQYF.

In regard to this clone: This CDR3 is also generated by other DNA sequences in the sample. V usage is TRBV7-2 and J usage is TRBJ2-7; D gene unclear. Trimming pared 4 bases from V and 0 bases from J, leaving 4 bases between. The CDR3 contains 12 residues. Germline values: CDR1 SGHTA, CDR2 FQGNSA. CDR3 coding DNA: TGTGCCAGCAGCTCCTCCTCCTACGAGCAGTACTTC. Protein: CASSSSSYEQYF. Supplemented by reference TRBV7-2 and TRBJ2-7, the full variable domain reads GAGVSQSPSNKVTEKGKDVELRCDPISGHTALYWYRQSLGQGLEFLIYFQGNSAPDKSGLPSDRFSAERTGGSVSTLTIQRTQQEDSAVYLCASSSSSYEQYFGPGTRLTVT.

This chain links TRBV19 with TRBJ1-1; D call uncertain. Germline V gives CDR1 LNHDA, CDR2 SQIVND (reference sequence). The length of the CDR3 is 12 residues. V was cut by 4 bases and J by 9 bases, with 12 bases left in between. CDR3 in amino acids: CASSTRTAQAFF. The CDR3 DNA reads TGTGCCAGTAGTACTAGGACGGCCCAAGCTTTCTTT.

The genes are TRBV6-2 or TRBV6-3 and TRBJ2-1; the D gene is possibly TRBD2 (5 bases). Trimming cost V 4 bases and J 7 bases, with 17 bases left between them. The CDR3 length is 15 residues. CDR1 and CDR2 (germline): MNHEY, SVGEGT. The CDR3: CASSFLFERANEQFF. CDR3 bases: TGTGCCAGCAGTTTCTTATTCGAGAGGGCGAATGAGCAGTTCTTC.

CDR3 loop: CASSEGRDQPQHF. CDR3 bases: TGTGCCAGCAGTGAAGGGCGGGATCAGCCCCAGCATTTT. This chain links TRBV2 with TRBJ1-5; no definite D call. V was pared by 1 base and J by 5 bases, with 6 bases between. Germline V gene lookup returns CDR1 SNHLY and CDR2 FYNNEI. The CDR3 is made up of 13 amino acids.

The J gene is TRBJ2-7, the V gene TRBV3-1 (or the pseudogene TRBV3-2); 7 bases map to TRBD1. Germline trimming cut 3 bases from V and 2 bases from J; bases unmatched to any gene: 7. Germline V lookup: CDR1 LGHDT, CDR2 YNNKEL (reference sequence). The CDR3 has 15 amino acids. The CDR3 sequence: CASSQSGTATYEQYF. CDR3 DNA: TGTGCCAGCAGCCAGAGTGGGACAGCAACCTACGAGCAGTACTTC.

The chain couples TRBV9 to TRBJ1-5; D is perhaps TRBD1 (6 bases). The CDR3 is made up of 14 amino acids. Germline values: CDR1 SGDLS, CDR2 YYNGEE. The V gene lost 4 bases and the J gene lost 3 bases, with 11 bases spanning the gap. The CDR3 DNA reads TGTGCCAGCAGCAAGGACAGCGTCAATCAGCCCCAGCATTTT. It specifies CASSKDSVNQPQHF.

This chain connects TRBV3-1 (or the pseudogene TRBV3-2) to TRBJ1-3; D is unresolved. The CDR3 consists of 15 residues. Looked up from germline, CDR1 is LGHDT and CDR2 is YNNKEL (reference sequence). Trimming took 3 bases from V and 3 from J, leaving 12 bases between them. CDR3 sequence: CASSHSQPVGNTIYF. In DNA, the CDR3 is TGTGCCAGCAGCCACTCACAGCCTGTTGGAAACACCATATATTTT.

CDR3 nucleotide sequence: TGTGCCAGCAGCATGACTAGCGGGAGTTTCAATGAGTTCTTC. Translated: CASSMTSGSFNEFF. The chain employs TRBV7-9 and TRBJ2-1, with 12 bases fitting TRBD2. This CDR3 has 14 residues. Looked up from germline, CDR1 is SEHNR and CDR2 is FQNEAQ (reference sequence). V gave up 5 bases and J gave up 14 bases; unmatched junction bases: 10. The full variable domain, in which reference TRBV7-9 and TRBJ2-1 provide the parts outside the CDR3, is DTGVSQNPRHKITKRGQNVTFRCDPISEHNRLYWYRQTLGQGPEFLTYFQNEAQLEKSRLLSDRFSAERPKGSFSTLEIQRTEQGDSAMYLCASSMTSGSFNEFFGPGTRLTVL.

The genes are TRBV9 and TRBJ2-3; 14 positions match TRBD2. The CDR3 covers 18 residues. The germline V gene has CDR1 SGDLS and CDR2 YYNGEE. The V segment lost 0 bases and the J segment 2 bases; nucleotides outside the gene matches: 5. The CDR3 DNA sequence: TGTGCCAGCAGCGTAGGGAGACTAGCGGGAGGGCTCACAGATACGCAGTATTTT. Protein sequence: CASSVGRLAGGLTDTQYF. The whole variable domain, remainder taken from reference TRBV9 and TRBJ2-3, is DSGVTQTPKHLITATGQRVTLRCSPRSGDLSVYWYQQSLDQGLQFLIQYYNGEERAKGNILERFSAQQFPDLHSELNLSSLELGDSALYFCASSVGRLAGGLTDTQYFGPGTRLTVL.